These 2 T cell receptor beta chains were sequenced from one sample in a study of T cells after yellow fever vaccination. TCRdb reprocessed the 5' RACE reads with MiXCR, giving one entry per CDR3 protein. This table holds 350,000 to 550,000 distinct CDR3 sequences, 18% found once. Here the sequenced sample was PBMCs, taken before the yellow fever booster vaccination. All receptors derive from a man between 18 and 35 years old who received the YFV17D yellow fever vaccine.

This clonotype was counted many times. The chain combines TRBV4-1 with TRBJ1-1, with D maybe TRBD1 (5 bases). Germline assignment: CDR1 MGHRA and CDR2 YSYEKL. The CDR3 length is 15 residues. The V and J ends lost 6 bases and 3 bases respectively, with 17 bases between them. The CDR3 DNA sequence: TGCGCCAGCAGGGCAAAGGGACGGGGTGACACTGAAGCTTTCTTT. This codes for CASRAKGRGDTEAFF.

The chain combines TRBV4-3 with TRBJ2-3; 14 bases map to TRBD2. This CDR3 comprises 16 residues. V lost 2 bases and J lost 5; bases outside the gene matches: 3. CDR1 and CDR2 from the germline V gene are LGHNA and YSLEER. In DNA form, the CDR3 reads TGCGCCAGCAGCCAAAGACTAGCGGGGGGGTTAGATACGCAGTATTTT. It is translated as CASSQRLAGGLDTQYF.